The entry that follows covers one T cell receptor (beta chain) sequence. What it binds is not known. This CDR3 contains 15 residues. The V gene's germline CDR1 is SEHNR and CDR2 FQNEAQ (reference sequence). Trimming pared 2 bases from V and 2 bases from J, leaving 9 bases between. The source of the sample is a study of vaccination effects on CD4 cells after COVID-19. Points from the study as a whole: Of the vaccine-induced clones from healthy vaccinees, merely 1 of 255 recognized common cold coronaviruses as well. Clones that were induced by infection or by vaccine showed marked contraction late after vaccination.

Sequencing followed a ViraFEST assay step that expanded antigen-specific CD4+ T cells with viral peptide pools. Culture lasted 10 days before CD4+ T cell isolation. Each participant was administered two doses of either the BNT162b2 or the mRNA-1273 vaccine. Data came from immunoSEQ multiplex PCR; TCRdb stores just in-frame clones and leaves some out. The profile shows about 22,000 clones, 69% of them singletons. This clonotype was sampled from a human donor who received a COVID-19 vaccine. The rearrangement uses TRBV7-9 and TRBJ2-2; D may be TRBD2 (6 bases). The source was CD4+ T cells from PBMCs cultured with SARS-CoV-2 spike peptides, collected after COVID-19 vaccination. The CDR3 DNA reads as TGTGCCAGCAGCTTACTAGCGAGTAACACCGGGGAGCTGTTTTTT. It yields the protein CASSLLASNTGELFF.